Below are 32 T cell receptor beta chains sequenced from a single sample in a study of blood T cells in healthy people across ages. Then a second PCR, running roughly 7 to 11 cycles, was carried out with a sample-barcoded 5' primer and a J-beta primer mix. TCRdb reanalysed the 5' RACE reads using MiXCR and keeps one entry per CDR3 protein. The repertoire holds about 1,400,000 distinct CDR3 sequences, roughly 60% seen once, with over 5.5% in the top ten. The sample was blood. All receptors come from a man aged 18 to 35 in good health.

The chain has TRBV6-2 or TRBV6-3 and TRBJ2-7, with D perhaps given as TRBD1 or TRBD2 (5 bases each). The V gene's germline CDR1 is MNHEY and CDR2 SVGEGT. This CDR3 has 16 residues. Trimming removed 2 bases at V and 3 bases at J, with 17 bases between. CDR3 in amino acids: CASSYGVRARGYEQYF. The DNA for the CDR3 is TGTGCCAGCAGTTACGGGGTCAGGGCCCGGGGCTACGAGCAGTACTTC.

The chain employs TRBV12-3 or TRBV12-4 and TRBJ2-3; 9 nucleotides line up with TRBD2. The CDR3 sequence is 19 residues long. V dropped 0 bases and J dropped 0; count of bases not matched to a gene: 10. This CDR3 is CASSLAGLAGIRSTDTQYF. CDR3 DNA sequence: TGTGCCAGCAGTTTAGCGGGGCTAGCGGGGATCCGTAGCACAGATACGCAGTATTTT.

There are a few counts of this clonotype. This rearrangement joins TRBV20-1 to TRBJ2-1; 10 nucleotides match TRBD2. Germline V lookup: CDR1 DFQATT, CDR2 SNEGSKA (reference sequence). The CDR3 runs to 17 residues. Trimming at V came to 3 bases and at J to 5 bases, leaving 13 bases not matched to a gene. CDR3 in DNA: TGCAGTGCTAGGGGGATTGGGGCTAGCGGGGGAAACAATGAGCAGTTCTTC. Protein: CSARGIGASGGNNEQFF.

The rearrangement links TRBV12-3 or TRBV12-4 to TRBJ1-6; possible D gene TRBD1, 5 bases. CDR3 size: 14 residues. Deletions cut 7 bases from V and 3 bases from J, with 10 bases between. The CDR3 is CASNPDSYNSPLHF. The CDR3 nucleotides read TGTGCCAGCAACCCAGACAGCTATAATTCACCCCTCCACTTT.

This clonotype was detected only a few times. DNA of the CDR3: TGTGCCAGCAGTTACAACCCGGGCAATGAGCAGTTCTTC. Its translation is CASSYNPGNEQFF. V is TRBV6-6 and J is TRBJ2-1; D gene uncertain. With 2 bases removed from V and 6 bases from J, the gap between germline ends came to 8 bases. The CDR3 covers 13 residues. Germline V lookup: CDR1 MNHNY, CDR2 SVGAGI (reference sequence).

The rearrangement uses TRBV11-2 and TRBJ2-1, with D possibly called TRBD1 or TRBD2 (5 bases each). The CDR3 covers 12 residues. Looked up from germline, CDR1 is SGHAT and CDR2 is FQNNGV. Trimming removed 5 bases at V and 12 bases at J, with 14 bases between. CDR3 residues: CASSLGAGTQFF. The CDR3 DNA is TGTGCCAGCAGCCTCGGAGCCGGGACGCAGTTCTTC.

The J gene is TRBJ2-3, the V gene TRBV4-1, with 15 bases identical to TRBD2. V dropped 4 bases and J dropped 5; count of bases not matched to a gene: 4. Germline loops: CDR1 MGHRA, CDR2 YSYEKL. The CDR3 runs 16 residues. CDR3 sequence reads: CASSRTGLAGGDTQYF. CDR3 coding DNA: TGCGCCAGCAGCCGGACGGGACTAGCGGGAGGAGATACGCAGTATTTT.

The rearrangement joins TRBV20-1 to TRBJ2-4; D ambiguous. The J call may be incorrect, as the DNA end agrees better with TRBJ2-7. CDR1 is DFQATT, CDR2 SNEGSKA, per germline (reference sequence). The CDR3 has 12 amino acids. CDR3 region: CSATRTSGEQYF. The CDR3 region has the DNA TGCAGTGCTACTCGGACGTCAGGCGAGCAGTACTTC.

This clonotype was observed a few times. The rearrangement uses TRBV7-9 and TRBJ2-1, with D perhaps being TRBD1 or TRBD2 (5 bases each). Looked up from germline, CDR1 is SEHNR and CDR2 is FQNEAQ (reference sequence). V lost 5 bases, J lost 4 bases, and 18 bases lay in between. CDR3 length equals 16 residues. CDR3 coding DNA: TGTGCCAGCAGCCCCTCTATGGGGGAGAGATACAATGAGCAGTTCTTC. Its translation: CASSPSMGERYNEQFF.

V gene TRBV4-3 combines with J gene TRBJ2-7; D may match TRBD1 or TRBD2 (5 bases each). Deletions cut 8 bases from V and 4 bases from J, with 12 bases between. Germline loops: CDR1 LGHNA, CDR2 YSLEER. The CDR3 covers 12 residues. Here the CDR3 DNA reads TGCGCCAGCGGGACGGTCCTTTACGAGCAGTACTTC. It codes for CASGTVLYEQYF.

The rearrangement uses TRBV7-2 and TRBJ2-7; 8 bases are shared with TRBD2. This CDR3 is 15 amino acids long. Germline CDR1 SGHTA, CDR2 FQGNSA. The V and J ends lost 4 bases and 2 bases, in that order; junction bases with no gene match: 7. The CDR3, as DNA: TGTGCCAGCAGCTCCGGACTAGCTGTCCCCTACGAGCAGTACTTC. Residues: CASSSGLAVPYEQYF. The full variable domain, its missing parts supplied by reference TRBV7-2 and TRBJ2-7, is GAGVSQSPSNKVTEKGKDVELRCDPISGHTALYWYRQSLGQGLEFLIYFQGNSAPDKSGLPSDRFSAERTGGSVSTLTIQRTQQEDSAVYLCASSSGLAVPYEQYFGPGTRLTVT.

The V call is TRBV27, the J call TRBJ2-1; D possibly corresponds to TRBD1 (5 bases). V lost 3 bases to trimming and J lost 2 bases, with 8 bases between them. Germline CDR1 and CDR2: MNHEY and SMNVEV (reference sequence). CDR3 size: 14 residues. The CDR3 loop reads CASSFRGPYNEQFF. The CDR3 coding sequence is TGTGCCAGCAGTTTTAGGGGCCCCTACAATGAGCAGTTCTTC.

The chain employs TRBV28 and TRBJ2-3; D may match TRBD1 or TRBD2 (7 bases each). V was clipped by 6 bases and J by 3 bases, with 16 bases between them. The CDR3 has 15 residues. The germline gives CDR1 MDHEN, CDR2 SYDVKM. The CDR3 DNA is TGTGCCAGCAGGGCTACAGGGGAGGGGACAGATACGCAGTATTTT. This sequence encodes CASRATGEGTDTQYF.

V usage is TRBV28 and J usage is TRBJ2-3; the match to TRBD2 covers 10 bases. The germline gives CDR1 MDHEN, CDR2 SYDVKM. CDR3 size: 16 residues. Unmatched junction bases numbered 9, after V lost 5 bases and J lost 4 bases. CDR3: CASSARLAGRADTQYF. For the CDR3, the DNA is TGTGCCAGCAGTGCACGACTAGCGGGCAGGGCAGATACGCAGTATTTT.

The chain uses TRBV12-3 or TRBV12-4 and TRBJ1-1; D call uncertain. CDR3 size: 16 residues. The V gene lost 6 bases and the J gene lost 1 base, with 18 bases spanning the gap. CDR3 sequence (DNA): TGTGCCAGCAGATCCCCTTTGAGGCAGACGAACACTGAAGCTTTCTTT. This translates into CASRSPLRQTNTEAFF.

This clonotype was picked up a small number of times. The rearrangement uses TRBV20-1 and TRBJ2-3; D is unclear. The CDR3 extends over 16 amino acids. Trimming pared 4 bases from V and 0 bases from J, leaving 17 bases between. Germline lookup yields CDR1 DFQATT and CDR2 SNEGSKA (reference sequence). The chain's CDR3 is CSAIGPAVASTDTQYF. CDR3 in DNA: TGCAGTGCTATAGGCCCAGCCGTTGCTAGCACAGATACGCAGTATTTT.

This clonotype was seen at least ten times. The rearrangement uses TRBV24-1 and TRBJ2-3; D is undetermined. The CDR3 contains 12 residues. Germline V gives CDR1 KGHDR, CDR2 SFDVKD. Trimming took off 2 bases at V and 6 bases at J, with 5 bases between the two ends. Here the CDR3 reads CATSDYRDTQYF. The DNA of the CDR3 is TGTGCCACCAGTGATTATCGGGATACGCAGTATTTT.

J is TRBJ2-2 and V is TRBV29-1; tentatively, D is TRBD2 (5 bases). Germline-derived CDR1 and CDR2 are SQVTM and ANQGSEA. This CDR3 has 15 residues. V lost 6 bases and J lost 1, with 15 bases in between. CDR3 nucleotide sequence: TGCAGCGTCATCTCGGGTAGCGAGAACACCGGGGAGCTGTTTTTT. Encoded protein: CSVISGSENTGELFF.

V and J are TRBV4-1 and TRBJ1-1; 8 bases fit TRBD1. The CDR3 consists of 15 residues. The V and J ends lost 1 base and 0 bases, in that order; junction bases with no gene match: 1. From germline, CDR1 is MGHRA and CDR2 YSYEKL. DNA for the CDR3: TGCGCCAGCAGCCAAGGGGACAGGTTGAACACTGAAGCTTTCTTT. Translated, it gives CASSQGDRLNTEAFF.

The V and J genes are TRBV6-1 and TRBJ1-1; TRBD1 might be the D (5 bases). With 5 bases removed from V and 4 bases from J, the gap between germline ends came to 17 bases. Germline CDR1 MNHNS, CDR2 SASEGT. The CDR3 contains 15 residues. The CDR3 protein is CASSTREAGGTEAFF. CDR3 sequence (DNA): TGTGCCAGCAGTACCCGGGAGGCCGGGGGCACTGAAGCTTTCTTT.

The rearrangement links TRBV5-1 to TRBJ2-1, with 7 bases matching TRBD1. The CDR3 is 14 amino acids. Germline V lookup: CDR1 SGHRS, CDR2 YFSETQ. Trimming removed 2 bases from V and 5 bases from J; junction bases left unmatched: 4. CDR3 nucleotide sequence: TGCGCCAGCAGCTTTGGGACAGATAACAATGAGCAGTTCTTC. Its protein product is CASSFGTDNNEQFF.

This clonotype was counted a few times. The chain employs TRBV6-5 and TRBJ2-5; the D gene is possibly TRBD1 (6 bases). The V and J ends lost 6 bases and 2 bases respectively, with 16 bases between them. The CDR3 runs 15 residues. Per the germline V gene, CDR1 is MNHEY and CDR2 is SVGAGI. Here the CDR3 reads CASSLVRGAQETQYF. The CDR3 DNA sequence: TGTGCCAGCAGCTTGGTCAGGGGTGCTCAAGAGACCCAGTACTTC.

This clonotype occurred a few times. The CDR3 loop is CSARDLPGEPSDTQYF. DNA for the CDR3: TGCAGTGCTAGAGATCTGCCTGGAGAGCCTAGCGATACGCAGTATTTT. The V gene is TRBV20-1, the J gene TRBJ2-3, with D possibly TRBD2 on 5 matching bases. Germline assignment: CDR1 DFQATT and CDR2 SNEGSKA (reference sequence). CDR3 length: 16 residues. Trimming took 0 bases from V and 6 from J, leaving 19 bases between them.

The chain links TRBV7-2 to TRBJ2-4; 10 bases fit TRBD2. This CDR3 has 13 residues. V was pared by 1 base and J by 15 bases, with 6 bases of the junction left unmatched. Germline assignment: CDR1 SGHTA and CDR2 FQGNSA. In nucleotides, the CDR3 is TGTGCCAGCAGCTTAGAAGGTAGCGGGAGGTCGTACTTC. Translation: CASSLEGSGRSYF.

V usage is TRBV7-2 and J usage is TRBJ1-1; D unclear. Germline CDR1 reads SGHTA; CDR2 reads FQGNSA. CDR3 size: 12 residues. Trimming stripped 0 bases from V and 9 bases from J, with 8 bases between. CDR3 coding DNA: TGTGCCAGCAGCTTAGCGCTAGGAAAAGCTTTCTTT. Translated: CASSLALGKAFF. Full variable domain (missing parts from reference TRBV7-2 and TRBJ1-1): GAGVSQSPSNKVTEKGKDVELRCDPISGHTALYWYRQSLGQGLEFLIYFQGNSAPDKSGLPSDRFSAERTGGSVSTLTIQRTQQEDSAVYLCASSLALGKAFFGQGTRLTVV.

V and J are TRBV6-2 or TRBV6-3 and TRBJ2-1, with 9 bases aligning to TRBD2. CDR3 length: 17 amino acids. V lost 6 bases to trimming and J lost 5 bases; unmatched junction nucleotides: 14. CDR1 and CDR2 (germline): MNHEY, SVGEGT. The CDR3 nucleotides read TGTGCCAGCAGCCTACTCGGGGCGGGAGGGTCGGACAATGAGCAGTTCTTC. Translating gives CASSLLGAGGSDNEQFF.

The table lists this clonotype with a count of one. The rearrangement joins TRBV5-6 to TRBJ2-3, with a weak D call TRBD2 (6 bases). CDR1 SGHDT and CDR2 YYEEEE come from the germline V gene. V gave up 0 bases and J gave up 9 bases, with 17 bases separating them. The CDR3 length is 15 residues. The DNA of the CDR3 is TGTGCCAGCAGCTTGGCCAGCGGAGGGTGGGAGACGCAGTATTTT. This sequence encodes CASSLASGGWETQYF.

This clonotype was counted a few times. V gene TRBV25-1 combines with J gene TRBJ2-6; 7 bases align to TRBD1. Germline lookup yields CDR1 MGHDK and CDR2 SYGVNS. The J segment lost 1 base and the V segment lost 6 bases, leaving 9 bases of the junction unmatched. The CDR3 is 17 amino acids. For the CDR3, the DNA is TGTGCCAGCAGGGGACAGAACCATTTTTCTGGGGCCAACGTCCTGACTTTC. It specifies CASRGQNHFSGANVLTF.

CDR3 nucleotides: TGCGCCAGCAGCCTTGGAATAGCGGGAGTGAAGACAGATACGCAGTATTTT. This codes for CASSLGIAGVKTDTQYF. The V call is TRBV5-1, the J call TRBJ2-3, with 9 nucleotides matching TRBD2. The CDR3 runs to 17 residues. Looked up from germline, CDR1 is SGHRS and CDR2 is YFSETQ. J was trimmed by 3 bases and V by 4 bases; bases with no gene match: 12.

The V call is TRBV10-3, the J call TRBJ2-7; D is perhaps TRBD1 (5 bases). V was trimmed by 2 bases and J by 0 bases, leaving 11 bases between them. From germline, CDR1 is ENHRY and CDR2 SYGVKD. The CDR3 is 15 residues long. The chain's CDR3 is CAISEQGSSSYEQYF. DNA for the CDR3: TGTGCCATCAGTGAGCAGGGATCGAGCTCCTACGAGCAGTACTTC.

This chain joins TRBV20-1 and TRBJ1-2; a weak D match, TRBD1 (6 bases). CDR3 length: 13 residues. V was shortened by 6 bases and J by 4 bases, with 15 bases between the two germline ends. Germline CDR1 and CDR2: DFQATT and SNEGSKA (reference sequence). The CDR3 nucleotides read TGCAGTGCAACCTACAGGGCTGGCTATGGCTACACCTTC. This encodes CSATYRAGYGYTF.

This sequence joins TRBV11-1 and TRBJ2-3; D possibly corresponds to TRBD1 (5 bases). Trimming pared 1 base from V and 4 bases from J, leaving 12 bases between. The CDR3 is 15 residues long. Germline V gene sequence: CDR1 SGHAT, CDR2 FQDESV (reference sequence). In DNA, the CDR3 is TGTGCCAGCAGCTTAGAAGGGGTCACCGCAGATACGCAGTATTTT. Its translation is CASSLEGVTADTQYF.